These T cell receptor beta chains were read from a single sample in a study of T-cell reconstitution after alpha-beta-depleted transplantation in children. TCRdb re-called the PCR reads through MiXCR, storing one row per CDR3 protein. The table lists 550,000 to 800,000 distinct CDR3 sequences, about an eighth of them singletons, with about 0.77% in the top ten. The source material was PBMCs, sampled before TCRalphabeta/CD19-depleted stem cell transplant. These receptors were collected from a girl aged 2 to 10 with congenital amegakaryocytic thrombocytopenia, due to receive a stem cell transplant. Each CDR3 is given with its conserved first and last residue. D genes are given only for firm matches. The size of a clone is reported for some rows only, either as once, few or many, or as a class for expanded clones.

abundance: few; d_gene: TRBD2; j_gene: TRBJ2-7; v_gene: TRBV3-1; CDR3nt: TGTGCCAGCAGCCAACAACTAGCGGGAGGATACGAGCAGTACTTC; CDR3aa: CASSQQLAGGYEQYF
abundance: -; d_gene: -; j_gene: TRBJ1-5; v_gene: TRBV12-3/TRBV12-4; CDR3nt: TGTGCCAGCAGTTTGGTTAGGAGCAATCAGCCCCAGCATTTT; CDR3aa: CASSLVRSNQPQHF
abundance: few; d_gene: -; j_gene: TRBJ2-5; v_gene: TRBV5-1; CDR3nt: TGCGCCAGCGCAAACTGGCAGGGCGGTCGAGAAGAGACCCAGTACTTC; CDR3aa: CASANWQGGREETQYF
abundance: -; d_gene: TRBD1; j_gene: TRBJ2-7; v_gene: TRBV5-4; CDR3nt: TGTGCCAGCAGCTACCGGGACAGGGGCGACGAGCAGTACTTC; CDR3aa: CASSYRDRGDEQYF
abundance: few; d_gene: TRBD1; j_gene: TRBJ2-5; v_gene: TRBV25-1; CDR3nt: TGTGCCAGCAGTGGGGGACAGAGGCGACAAGGAGCCAAAGAGACCCAGTACTTC; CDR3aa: CASSGGQRRQGAKETQYF
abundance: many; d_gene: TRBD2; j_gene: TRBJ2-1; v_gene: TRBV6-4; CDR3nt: TGTGCCAGCCCACCAGGGAAGCGGGGATACAATGAGCAGTTCTTC; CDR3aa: CASPPGKRGYNEQFF
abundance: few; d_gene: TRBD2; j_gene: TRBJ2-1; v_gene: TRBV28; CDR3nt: TGTGCCAGCAGTTTAAAGGGTAGCGGGAGCAATGAGCAGTTCTTC; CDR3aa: CASSLKGSGSNEQFF
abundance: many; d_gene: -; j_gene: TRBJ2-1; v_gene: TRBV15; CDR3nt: TGTGCCACCAGCGAAGTCGGGACCTACAATGAGCAGTTCTTC; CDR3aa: CATSEVGTYNEQFF
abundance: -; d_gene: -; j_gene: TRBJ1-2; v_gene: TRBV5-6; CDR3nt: TGTGCCAGCAGCTTGGTGGGGGGGCCCTACACCTTC; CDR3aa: CASSLVGGPYTF
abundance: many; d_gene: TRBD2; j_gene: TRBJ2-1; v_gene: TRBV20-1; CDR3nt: TGCAGTGCCGCGCCCTATAGCGGGACCTACAATGAGCAGTTCTTC; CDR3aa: CSAAPYSGTYNEQFF
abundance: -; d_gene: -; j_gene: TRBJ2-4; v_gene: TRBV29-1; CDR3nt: TGCAGCGTTGAAGATCCTAGACACGATAACATTCAGTACTTC; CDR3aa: CSVEDPRHDNIQYF
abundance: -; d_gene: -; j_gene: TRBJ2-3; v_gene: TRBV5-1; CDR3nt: TGCGCCAGCAGCTTGGTTGGGACACCCGGGGGAGATACGCAGTATTTT; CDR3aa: CASSLVGTPGGDTQYF